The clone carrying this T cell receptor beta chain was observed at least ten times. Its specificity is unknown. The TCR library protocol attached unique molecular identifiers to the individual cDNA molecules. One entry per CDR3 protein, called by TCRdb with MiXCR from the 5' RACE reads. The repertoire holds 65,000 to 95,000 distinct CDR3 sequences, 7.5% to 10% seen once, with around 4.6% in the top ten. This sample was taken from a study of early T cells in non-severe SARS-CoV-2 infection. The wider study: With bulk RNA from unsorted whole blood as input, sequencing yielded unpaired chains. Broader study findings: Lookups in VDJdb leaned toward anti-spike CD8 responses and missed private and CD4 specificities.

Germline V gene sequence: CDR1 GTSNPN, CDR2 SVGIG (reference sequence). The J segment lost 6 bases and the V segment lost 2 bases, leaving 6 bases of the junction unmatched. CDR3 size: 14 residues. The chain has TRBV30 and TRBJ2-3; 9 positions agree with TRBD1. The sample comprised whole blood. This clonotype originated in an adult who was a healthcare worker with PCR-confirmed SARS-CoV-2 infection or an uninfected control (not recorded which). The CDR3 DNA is TGTGCCTGGAGTTCGGGACAGGGCGGGGATACGCAGTATTTT. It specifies CAWSSGQGGDTQYF.